The following is a T cell receptor beta chain sequence with its context. This clone was detected only once. This clone's antigen is unknown. Base qualities are not at hand, and no much larger clone is one base apart. TCRbeta CDR3 regions were amplified from genomic DNA by means of the immunoSEQ Assay, a bias-controlled multiplex PCR. Per the authors' processing: The number of nucleated cells in each sample was estimated from the amplification of reference gene primers within the assay. Sequence reads were collapsed and filtered to measure the absolute abundance of every unique TCRbeta CDR3 rearrangement. For each sample, productive Simpson clonality was calculated as the square root of Simpson's diversity index across productive rearrangements. TCRdb took over this immuneACCESS table, retaining in-frame rearrangements with V and J assigned. Such tables are incomplete; in checked studies, under half of the missing clones stem from an unresolved V gene, and the remainder is unexplained. The V and J calls and clone size were taken over from that table, and D and trimming were inferred from the DNA. The sample table lists under 250,000 clones, around 90% of them with a count of one. In total, the top ten clones hold roughly 0.89% of the sample.

One collaborating source in Seattle enrolled patients during active infection and followed them longitudinally through the course of disease. Whole blood was collected in K2EDTA tubes by collaborating institutions according to the institutions' own protocols. For TCRbeta analysis, collaborator samples were shipped as frozen whole blood, as isolated PBMCs, or as DNA extracted from either sample type. The data originate from a study of blood T cell repertoires in COVID-19 (dated by TCRdb to about 2020). Looking at the study overall: Collaborator samples came from the United States, Italy and Spain and covered acute and convalescent phases of COVID-19. Deeply sampled blood TCRbeta repertoires from subjects exposed to, actively infected with, or recovered from COVID-19 were included in the dataset. Samples were obtained from the ongoing ImmuneRACE study (first 160 participants) and from over a thousand subjects provided by 6 global collaborators. Where HLA class I and class II types were available, the types were taken from metadata supplied by the sample provider, not from assay-based typing. A freely available public database, intended as a resource for researchers studying the immune response to SARS-CoV-2, is where the repertoires were released. Sample metadata almost always included a de-identified subject ID, COVID-19 status, age in years and sex. The prospective study material was composed of cDNA or gDNA derived from T cells, B-cell-depleted T cells, or PBMCs. General findings and caveats noted by the study authors: The quantity of clinical and demographic metadata differed by source and by participant and was supplied without curation.

V is pruned by 1 base and J by 4 bases, leaving 14 bases of the junction without a gene match. Including cysteine and phenylalanine, the CDR3 has 18 amino acids. The CDR3 DNA has 54 bases and is translated from base 1. Based on the germline V gene, the CDR1 and CDR2 sequences are MGHRA and YSYEKL. Recombination linked TRBV4-1 to TRBJ1-1, and 8 bases in between align with TRBD1. The clonotype originates from a young man with COVID-19, enrolled during active disease. Source material: peripheral blood. The CDR3 in this case is CASSQVVGVGGQVTEAFF. The DNA sequence is given as TGCGCCAGCAGCCAAGTGGTTGGGGTAGGGGGACAGGTCACTGAAGCTTTCTTT.